Below, 3 T cell receptor beta chains from the same sample are listed, as sequenced in a study of blood T cell repertoires in COVID-19. Data came from immunoSEQ multiplex PCR; TCRdb stores just in-frame clones and leaves some out. There are 70,000 to 80,000 clones in the sample; approximately 89% occur only once, and about a third lies in the top ten. The sequenced sample consisted of peripheral blood. These TCRs come from a woman over 75 with active or convalescent COVID-19.

The chain joins TRBV2 to TRBJ1-1; D gene unclear. V lost 8 bases to trimming and J lost 3 bases, with 7 bases between them. Looked up from germline, CDR1 is SNHLY and CDR2 is FYNNEI. The CDR3 consists of 11 residues. CDR3 coding DNA: TGTGCCAGCTCTTTCCACACTGAAGCTTTCTTT. Protein: CASSFHTEAFF.

The J gene is TRBJ1-1, the V gene TRBV7-2; a possible D gene is TRBD1 (5 bases). Per germline, CDR1 SGHTA and CDR2 FQGNSA. Trimming took off 5 bases at V and 0 bases at J, with 19 bases between the two ends. The CDR3 runs 17 residues. The CDR3 protein is CASSQNGGFGMNTEAFF. The CDR3 DNA reads TGTGCCAGCAGCCAGAACGGGGGTTTTGGCATGAACACTGAAGCTTTCTTT.

The chain employs TRBV6-5 and TRBJ1-2; D is unclear. Deletions cut 0 bases from V and 6 bases from J, with 11 bases between. CDR1 MNHEY and CDR2 SVGAGI come from the germline V gene. The CDR3 runs 14 residues. CDR3 in DNA: TGTGCCAGCAGTTACTCTCCTCGAGTAAATGGCTACACCTTC. It encodes CASSYSPRVNGYTF.